These T cell receptor beta chains were read from a single sample in a study of blood T cell repertoires in COVID-19. This table comes from immunoSEQ multiplex PCR, and its TCRdb copy is limited to in-frame clones, with some not included. The table lists some 140,000 clones, roughly four fifths of them singletons. Sample: PBMCs or T cells enriched from blood (not recorded which). These receptors were collected from a man under 40 who had recovered from COVID-19. The CDR3 runs from the conserved cysteine through the conserved F or W. D genes are given only for firm matches. Not every row has a clone size; where given, it reads once, few, many or a size class.

cdr3_length,j_call,clone_size,d_call,v_call,cdr3_aa,cdr3_nt
15,TRBJ2-1,-,-,TRBV6-5,CASSYSQGSYNEQFF,TGTGCCAGCAGTTACTCACAGGGTTCCTACAATGAGCAGTTCTTC
15,TRBJ1-1,-,TRBD1,TRBV7-6,CASSLEGAGNTEAFF,TGTGCCAGCAGCTTAGAGGGGGCTGGGAACACTGAAGCTTTCTTT
13,TRBJ1-1,once,-,TRBV28,CASSPGVNTEAFF,TGTGCCAGCAGCCCAGGGGTGAACACTGAAGCTTTCTTT
16,TRBJ1-3,-,TRBD1,TRBV9,CASSKGQINSGNTIYF,TGTGCCAGCAGCAAGGGACAGATAAACTCTGGAAACACCATATATTTT
12,TRBJ1-1,-,TRBD1,TRBV5-1,CASSPDRPEAFF,TGCGCCAGCAGCCCGGACAGGCCTGAAGCTTTCTTT
15,TRBJ2-1,-,-,TRBV7-3,CASSSGPGIYNEQFF,TGTGCCAGCAGCTCTGGACCGGGGATCTACAATGAGCAGTTCTTC
14,TRBJ1-1,-,TRBD1,TRBV7-9,CASSLWDSNTEAFF,TGTGCCAGCAGCTTATGGGACAGCAACACTGAAGCTTTCTTT
16,TRBJ1-5,-,-,TRBV24-1,CATSDLKRGSNQPQHF,TGTGCCACCAGTGATTTGAAGCGGGGAAGCAATCAGCCCCAGCATTTT
14,TRBJ2-5,-,TRBD1,TRBV3-1/TRBV3-2,CASSRQGMIETQYF,TGTGCCAGCAGCCGACAGGGAATGATAGAGACCCAGTACTTC
14,TRBJ2-7,-,TRBD1,TRBV7-2,CASSQDRGINEQYF,TGTGCCAGCAGCCAAGACAGGGGAATCAACGAGCAGTACTTC
16,TRBJ2-1,-,TRBD2,TRBV6-2/TRBV6-3,CASSSSTSGSNNEQFF,TGTGCCAGCAGTTCCTCGACTAGCGGGAGCAACAATGAGCAGTTCTTC
14,TRBJ1-3,-,TRBD1,TRBV19,CASSPRGRENTIYF,TGTGCCAGTAGTCCGAGGGGGCGAGAAAACACCATATATTTT
15,TRBJ2-1,-,TRBD2,TRBV3-1/TRBV3-2,CASSPGLAAYNEQFF,TGTGCCAGCAGCCCTGGACTAGCGGCCTACAATGAGCAGTTCTTC
17,TRBJ2-6,-,TRBD1,TRBV19,CASSRGQAASGANVLTF,TGTGCCAGTAGCCGTGGACAGGCCGCCTCTGGGGCCAACGTCCTGACTTTC
14,TRBJ1-5,-,TRBD1,TRBV19,CASRGGQGNQPQHF,TGTGCCAGTAGGGGGGGACAGGGCAATCAGCCCCAGCATTTT
18,TRBJ2-2,-,TRBD2,TRBV27,CASSLLLAGGPDTGELFF,TGTGCCAGCAGTCTCCTCCTAGCGGGAGGGCCTGACACCGGGGAGCTGTTTTTT
13,TRBJ2-5,-,-,TRBV19,CASRWTDQETQYF,TGTGCCAGTAGATGGACAGACCAAGAGACCCAGTACTTC
13,TRBJ2-1,-,-,TRBV19,CASSIGANNEQFF,TGTGCCAGTAGTATAGGGGCAAACAATGAGCAGTTCTTC
16,TRBJ2-1,-,TRBD1,TRBV9,CASSVAQGRGSNEQFF,TGTGCCAGCAGCGTAGCCCAGGGCAGGGGGTCGAATGAGCAGTTCTTC
14,TRBJ2-5,-,TRBD2,TRBV7-3,CASSLGTSEETQYF,TGTGCCAGCAGCTTAGGGACTAGCGAAGAGACCCAGTACTTC
12,TRBJ2-7,-,-,TRBV18,CASSPTGYEQYF,TGTGCCAGCTCACCAACAGGCTACGAGCAGTACTTC
15,TRBJ2-1,-,-,TRBV11-1,CASSLRSGSYNEQFF,TGTGCCAGCAGCTTAAGGAGCGGGTCTTACAATGAGCAGTTCTTC